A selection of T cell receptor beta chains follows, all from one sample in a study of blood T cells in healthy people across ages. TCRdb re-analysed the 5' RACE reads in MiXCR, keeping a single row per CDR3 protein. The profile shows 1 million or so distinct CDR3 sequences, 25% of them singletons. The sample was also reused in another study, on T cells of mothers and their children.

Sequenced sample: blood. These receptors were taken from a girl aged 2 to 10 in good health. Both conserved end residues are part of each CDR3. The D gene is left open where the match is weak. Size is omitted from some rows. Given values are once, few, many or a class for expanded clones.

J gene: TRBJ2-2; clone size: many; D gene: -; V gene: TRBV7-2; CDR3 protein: CASSFPTGELFF; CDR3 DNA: TGTGCCAGCAGCTTTCCAACCGGGGAGCTGTTTTTT
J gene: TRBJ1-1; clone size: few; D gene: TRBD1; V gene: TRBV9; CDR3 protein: CASSVGWTGINTEAFF; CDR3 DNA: TGTGCCAGCAGCGTAGGATGGACAGGGATAAACACTGAAGCTTTCTTT
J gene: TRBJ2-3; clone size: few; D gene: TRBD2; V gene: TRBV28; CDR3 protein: CASSLEISGRAQEKDTQYF; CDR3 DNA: TGTGCCAGCAGTTTAGAAATTAGCGGGAGGGCCCAGGAGAAAGATACGCAGTATTTT
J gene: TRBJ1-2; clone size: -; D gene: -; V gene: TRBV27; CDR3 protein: CASSPLHLRSIYYGYTF; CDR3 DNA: TGTGCCAGCAGTCCCCTCCATCTCAGGAGTATTTACTATGGCTACACCTTC
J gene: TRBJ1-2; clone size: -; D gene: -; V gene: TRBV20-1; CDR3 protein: CSARVSYGYTF; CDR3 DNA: TGCAGTGCTAGAGTATCATATGGCTACACCTTC
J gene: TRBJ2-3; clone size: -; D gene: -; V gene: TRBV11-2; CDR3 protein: CASSPRGRDWDTQYF; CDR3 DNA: TGTGCCAGCAGCCCCAGGGGCCGCGACTGGGATACGCAGTATTTT
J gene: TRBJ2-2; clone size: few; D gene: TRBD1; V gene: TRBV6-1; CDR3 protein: CASGGQGTAGELFF; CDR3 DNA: TGTGCCAGCGGGGGACAGGGGACGGCCGGGGAGCTGTTTTTT
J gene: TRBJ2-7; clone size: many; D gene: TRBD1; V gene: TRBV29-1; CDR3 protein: CSFSLQGGNYEQYF; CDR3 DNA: TGCAGCTTCTCCCTACAGGGGGGAAACTACGAGCAGTACTTC
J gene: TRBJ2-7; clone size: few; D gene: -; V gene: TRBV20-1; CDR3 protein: CSAPGTLGYEQYF; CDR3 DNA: TGCAGTGCGCCCGGGACCCTAGGCTACGAGCAGTACTTC
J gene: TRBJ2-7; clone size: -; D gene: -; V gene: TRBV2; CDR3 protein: CASSRQRSSYEQYF; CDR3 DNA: TGTGCCAGCAGTAGACAGCGGAGCTCCTACGAGCAGTACTTC
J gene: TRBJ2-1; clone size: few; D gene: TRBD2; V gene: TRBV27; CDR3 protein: CASSLSTSGAYNEQFF; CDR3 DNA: TGTGCCAGCAGTTTATCCACTAGCGGGGCCTACAATGAGCAGTTCTTC
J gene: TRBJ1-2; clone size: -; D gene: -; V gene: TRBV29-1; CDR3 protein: CSVEWGDGYTF; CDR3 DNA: TGCAGCGTCGAGTGGGGGGATGGCTACACCTTC
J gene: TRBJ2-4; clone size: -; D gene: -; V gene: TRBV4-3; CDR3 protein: CASSQGLSQNIQYF; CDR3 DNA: TGCGCCAGCAGCCAAGGACTATCCCAGAACATTCAGTACTTC
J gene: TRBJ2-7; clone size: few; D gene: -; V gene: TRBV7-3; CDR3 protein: CASSWGRGYEQYF; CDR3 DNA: TGTGCCAGCAGCTGGGGCAGGGGCTACGAGCAGTACTTC
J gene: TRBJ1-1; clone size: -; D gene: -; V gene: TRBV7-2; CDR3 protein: CASSLRPTVNTEAFF; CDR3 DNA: TGTGCCAGCAGCCTTCGACCGACAGTGAACACTGAAGCTTTCTTT
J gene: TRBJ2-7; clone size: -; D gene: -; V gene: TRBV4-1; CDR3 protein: CASSQEAGTSYEQYF; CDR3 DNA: TGCGCCAGCAGCCAAGAGGCAGGCACCTCCTACGAGCAGTACTTC
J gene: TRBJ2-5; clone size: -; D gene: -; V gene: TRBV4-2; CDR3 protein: CASSQDGGGPETQYF; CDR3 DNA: TGTGCCAGCAGCCAAGATGGAGGGGGGCCCGAGACCCAGTACTTC
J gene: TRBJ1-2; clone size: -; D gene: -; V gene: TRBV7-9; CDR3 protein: CASSLVAVDYGYTF; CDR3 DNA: TGTGCCAGCAGCTTAGTAGCGGTGGACTATGGCTACACCTTC
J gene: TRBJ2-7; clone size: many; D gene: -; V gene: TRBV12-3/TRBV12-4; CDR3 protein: CASSPTWGVRRDEQYF; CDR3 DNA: TGTGCCAGCAGTCCTACATGGGGGGTTCGGAGGGACGAGCAGTACTTC
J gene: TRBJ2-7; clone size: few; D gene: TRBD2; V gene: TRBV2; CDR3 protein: CASRQAGVYEQYF; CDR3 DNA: TGTGCCAGCAGGCAAGCGGGAGTCTACGAGCAGTACTTC
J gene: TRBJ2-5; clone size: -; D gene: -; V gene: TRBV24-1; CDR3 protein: CATSDLSSGFQETQYF; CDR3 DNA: TGTGCCACCAGTGATCTCAGCTCCGGGTTCCAAGAGACCCAGTACTTC
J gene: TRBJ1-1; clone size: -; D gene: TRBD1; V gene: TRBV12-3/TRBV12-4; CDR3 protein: CASSLVGGLDTEAFF; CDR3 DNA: TGTGCCAGCAGTTTAGTAGGGGGCTTGGACACTGAAGCTTTCTTT
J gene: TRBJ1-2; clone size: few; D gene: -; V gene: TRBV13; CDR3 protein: CASSLNSLAGRGGYTF; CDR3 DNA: TGTGCCAGCAGCTTAAACTCTCTGGCGGGGCGAGGTGGCTACACCTTC